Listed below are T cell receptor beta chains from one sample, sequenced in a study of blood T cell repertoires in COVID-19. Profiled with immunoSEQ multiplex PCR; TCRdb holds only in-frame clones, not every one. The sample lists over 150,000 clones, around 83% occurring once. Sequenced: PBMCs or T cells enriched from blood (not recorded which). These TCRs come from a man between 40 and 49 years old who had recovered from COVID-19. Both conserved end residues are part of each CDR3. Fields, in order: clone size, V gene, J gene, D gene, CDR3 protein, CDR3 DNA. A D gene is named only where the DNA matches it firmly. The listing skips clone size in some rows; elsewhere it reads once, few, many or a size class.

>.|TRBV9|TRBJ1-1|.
CASSLYPGNTEAFF
TGTGCCAGCAGCCTTTACCCCGGGAACACTGAAGCTTTCTTT
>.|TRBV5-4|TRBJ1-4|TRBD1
CASSPGQAGEKLFF
TGTGCCAGCAGCCCGGGACAGGCCGGGGAAAAACTGTTTTTT
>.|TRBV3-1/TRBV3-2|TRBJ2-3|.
CASSQGLTDTQYF
TGTGCCAGCAGCCAGGGACTCACAGATACGCAGTATTTT
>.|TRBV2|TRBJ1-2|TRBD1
CASRGTGLYGYTF
TGTGCCAGCAGGGGGACAGGGCTCTATGGCTACACCTTC
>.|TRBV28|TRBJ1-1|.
CASSRPQGLTEAFF
TGTGCCAGCAGTCGACCACAGGGATTGACTGAAGCTTTCTTT
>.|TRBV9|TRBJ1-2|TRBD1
CASSVGIGRGRRNYGYTF
TGTGCCAGCAGCGTAGGTATTGGCAGGGGGCGGCGTAACTATGGCTACACCTTC
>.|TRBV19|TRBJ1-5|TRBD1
CASSPLRAGQGGGSNQPQHF
TGTGCCAGTAGCCCCCTGCGAGCGGGACAGGGAGGAGGTAGCAATCAGCCCCAGCATTTT
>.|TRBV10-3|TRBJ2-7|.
CAISESANSYEQYF
TGTGCCATCAGTGAGTCTGCGAACTCCTACGAGCAGTACTTC
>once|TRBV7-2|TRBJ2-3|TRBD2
CASSSLGGVDTQYF
TGTGCCAGCAGCTCCCTGGGGGGGGTAGATACGCAGTATTTT
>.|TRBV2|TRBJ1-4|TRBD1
CASRVDRGVEKLFF
TGTGCCAGCAGAGTAGACAGGGGGGTTGAAAAACTGTTTTTT
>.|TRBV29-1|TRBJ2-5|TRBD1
CSVQGQGAKETQYF
TGCAGCGTCCAGGGACAGGGGGCGAAAGAGACCCAGTACTTC
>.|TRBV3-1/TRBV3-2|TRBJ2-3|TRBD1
CASSRTGTESTDTQYF
TGTGCCAGCAGCCGGACCGGGACAGAAAGCACAGATACGCAGTATTTT
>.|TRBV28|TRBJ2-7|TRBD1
CASSLYTLGQGVGYEQYF
TGTGCCAGCAGTTTATATACATTGGGACAGGGGGTTGGCTACGAGCAGTACTTC
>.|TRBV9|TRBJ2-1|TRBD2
CASSDRLAGGPDYNEQFF
TGTGCCAGCAGCGACCGACTAGCGGGAGGCCCGGACTACAATGAGCAGTTCTTC
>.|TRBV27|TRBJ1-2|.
CASSLLEGGGYTF
TGTGCCAGCAGTTTATTGGAAGGGGGTGGCTACACCTTC
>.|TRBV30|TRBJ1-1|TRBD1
CAWISRTGLAFF
TGTGCCTGGATTTCCAGGACAGGGCTAGCTTTCTTT
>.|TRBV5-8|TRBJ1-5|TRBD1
CASSSSTGEIKYSNQPQHF
TGTGCCAGCAGCTCCTCTACAGGGGAAATAAAGTACAGCAATCAGCCCCAGCATTTT
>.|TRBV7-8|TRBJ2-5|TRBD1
CASSFDRAQPSFQETQYF
TGTGCCAGCAGCTTCGACAGGGCCCAGCCCAGTTTTCAAGAGACCCAGTACTTC
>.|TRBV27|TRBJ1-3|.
CASSSGPGNTIYF
TGTGCCAGCAGTTCAGGCCCTGGAAACACCATATATTTT
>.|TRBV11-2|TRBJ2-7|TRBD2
CASSSRTSGALSSYEQYF
TGTGCCAGCAGCTCCCGGACTAGCGGGGCGCTGAGCTCCTACGAGCAGTACTTC
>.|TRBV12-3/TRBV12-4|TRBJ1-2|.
CASTPLTGYGYTF
TGTGCCAGCACCCCCTTGACGGGCTATGGCTACACCTTC
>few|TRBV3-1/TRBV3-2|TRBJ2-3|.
CASSLSLGGATDTQYF
TGTGCCAGCAGCCTCTCCCTAGGAGGGGCGACAGATACGCAGTATTTT
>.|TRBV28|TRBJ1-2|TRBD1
CASSPGGNYGYTF
TGTGCCAGCAGTCCAGGGGGCAACTATGGCTACACCTTC
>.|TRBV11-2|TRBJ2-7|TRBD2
CASSPRAGGGYEQYF
TGTGCCAGCAGCCCCAGGGCGGGGGGAGGCTACGAGCAGTACTTC
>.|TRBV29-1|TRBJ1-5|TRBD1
CSAIAGTGVLGAQHF
TGCAGCGCAATTGCCGGGACAGGGGTTTTAGGGGCCCAGCATTTT
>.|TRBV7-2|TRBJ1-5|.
CASSPPRQFHQPQHF
TGTGCCAGCAGCCCACCCAGGCAGTTCCATCAGCCCCAGCATTTT
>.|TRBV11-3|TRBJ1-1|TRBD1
CASSLGTGVAFF
TGTGCCAGCAGCCTCGGGACAGGAGTAGCTTTCTTT
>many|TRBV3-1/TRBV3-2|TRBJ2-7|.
CASSQTWEQYF
TGTGCCAGCAGCCAAACTTGGGAGCAGTACTTC
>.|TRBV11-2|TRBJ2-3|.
CASSLDHGDTQYF
TGTGCCAGCAGCTTAGATCACGGAGATACGCAGTATTTT
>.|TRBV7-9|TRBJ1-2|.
CASTGPGDYGYTF
TGTGCCAGCACCGGGCCCGGGGACTATGGCTACACCTTC
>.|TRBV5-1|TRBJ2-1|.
CASSFDRTYNEQFF
TGCGCCAGCAGCTTCGACAGAACCTACAATGAGCAGTTCTTC
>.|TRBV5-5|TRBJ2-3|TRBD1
CASSWRDRGLGSTDTQYF
TGTGCCAGCAGCTGGCGGGACAGGGGGTTGGGGAGCACAGATACGCAGTATTTT
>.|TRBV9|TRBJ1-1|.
CASSVDSGTEAFF
TGTGCCAGCAGCGTAGACAGCGGCACTGAAGCTTTCTTT
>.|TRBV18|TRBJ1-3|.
CASSETALSGNTIYF
TGTGCCAGCTCCGAGACAGCTCTCTCTGGAAACACCATATATTTT
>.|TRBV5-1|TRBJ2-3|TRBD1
CASSLVGQGVPTDTQYF
TGCGCCAGCAGCTTGGTCGGACAGGGGGTGCCCACAGATACGCAGTATTTT
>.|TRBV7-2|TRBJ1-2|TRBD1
CASSFDRAYGYTF
TGTGCCAGCAGCTTTGACAGGGCCTATGGCTACACCTTC
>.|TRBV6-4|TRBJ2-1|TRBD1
CASSPRDRSLSSYNEQFF
TGTGCCAGCAGTCCACGGGACAGGTCTTTGAGCTCCTACAATGAGCAGTTCTTC
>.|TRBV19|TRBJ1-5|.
CASSGTNRNLWGSNQPQHF
TGTGCCAGCAGCGGGACAAACAGGAATCTCTGGGGTAGCAATCAGCCCCAGCATTTT
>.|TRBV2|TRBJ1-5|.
CASSGRGGARSNQPQHF
TGTGCCAGCAGTGGTAGGGGTGGGGCAAGGAGCAATCAGCCCCAGCATTTT
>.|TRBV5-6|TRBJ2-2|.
CASSFPLTGELFF
TGTGCCAGCAGCTTCCCCCTCACCGGGGAGCTGTTTTTT
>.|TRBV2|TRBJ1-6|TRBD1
CATRTRTGDNSPLHF
TGTGCCACCCGAACTAGGACAGGGGATAATTCACCCCTCCACTTT
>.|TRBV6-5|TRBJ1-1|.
CASSYLPFDSSPFF
TGTGCCAGCAGTTATCTACCGTTCGACAGTAGCCCTTTCTTT
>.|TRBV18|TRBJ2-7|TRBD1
CASSPPMGQFYEQYF
TGTGCCAGCTCACCACCGATGGGACAGTTCTACGAGCAGTACTTC
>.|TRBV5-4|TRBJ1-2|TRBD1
CASSLVGQGGRGYTF
TGTGCCAGCAGCTTGGTCGGACAGGGGGGTCGTGGCTACACCTTC
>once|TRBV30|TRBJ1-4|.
CACGGGGAEKLFF
TGTGCCTGTGGGGGTGGAGGGGCGGAAAAACTGTTTTTT
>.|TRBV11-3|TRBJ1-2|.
CASSQGTWDGYTF
TGTGCCAGCAGCCAGGGGACCTGGGATGGCTACACCTTC
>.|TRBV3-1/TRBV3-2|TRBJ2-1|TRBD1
CASSQEGTGAYNEQFF
TGTGCCAGCAGCCAAGAAGGGACAGGGGCCTACAATGAGCAGTTCTTC
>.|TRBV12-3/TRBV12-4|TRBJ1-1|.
CATLGGEAFF
TGTGCCACCCTAGGGGGAGAAGCTTTCTTT
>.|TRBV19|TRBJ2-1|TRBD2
CASSMGGIYNEQFF
TGTGCCAGTAGTATGGGAGGGATCTACAATGAGCAGTTCTTC
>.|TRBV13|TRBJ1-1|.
CASSPWAGANTEAFF
TGTGCCAGCAGCCCCTGGGCAGGGGCAAACACTGAAGCTTTCTTT